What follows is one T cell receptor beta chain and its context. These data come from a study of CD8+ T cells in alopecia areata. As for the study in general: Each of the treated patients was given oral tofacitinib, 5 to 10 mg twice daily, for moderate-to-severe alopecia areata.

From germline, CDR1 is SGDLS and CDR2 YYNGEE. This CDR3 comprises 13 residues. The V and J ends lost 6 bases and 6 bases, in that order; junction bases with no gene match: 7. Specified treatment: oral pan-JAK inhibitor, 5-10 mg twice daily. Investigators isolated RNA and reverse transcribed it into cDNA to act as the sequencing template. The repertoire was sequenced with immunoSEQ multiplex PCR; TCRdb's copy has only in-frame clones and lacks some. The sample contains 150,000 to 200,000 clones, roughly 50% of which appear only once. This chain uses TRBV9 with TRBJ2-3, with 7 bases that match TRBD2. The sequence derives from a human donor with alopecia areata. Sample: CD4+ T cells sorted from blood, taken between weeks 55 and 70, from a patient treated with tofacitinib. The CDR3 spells CASNRGEEDTQYF. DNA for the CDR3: TGTGCCAGCAACCGGGGGGAGGAGGATACGCAGTATTTT. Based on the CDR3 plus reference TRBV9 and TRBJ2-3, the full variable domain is DSGVTQTPKHLITATGQRVTLRCSPRSGDLSVYWYQQSLDQGLQFLIQYYNGEERAKGNILERFSAQQFPDLHSELNLSSLELGDSALYFCASNRGEEDTQYFGPGTRLTVL.